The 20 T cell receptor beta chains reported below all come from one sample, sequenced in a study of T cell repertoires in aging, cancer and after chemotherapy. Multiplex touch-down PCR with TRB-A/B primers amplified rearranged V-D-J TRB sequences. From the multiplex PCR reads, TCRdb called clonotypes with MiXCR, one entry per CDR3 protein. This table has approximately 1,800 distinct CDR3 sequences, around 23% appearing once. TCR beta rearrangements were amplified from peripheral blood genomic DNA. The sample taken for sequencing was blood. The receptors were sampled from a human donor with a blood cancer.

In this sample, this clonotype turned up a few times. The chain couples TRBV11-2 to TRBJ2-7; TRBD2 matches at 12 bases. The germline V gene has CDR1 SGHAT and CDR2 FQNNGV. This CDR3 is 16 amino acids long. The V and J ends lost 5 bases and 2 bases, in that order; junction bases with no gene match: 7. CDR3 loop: CASSPETSGSPYEQYF. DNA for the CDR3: TGTGCCAGCAGCCCCGAGACTAGCGGGAGCCCCTACGAGCAGTACTTC.

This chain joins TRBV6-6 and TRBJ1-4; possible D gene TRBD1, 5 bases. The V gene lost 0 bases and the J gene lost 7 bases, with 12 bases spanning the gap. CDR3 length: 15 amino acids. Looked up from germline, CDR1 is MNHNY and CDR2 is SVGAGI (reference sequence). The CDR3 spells CASSYSAQVTEKLFF. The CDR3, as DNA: TGTGCCAGCAGTTACTCGGCACAGGTAACTGAAAAACTGTTTTTT.

CDR3 loop: CSAPGTGGYGYTF. CDR3 nucleotide sequence: TGCAGTGCTCCCGGGACAGGGGGGTATGGCTACACCTTC. The chain employs TRBV20-1 and TRBJ1-2; 11 nucleotides align to TRBD1. Germline V CDR1 and CDR2: DFQATT, SNEGSKA (reference sequence). V shed 5 bases and J 5 bases; nucleotides not matched to a gene: 4. The CDR3 spans 13 residues.

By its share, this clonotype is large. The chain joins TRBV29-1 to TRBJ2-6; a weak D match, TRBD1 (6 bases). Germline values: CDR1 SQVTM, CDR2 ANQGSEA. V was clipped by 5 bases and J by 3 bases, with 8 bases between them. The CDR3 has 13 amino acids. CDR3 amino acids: CSVQGFGANVLTF. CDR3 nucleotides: TGCAGCGTTCAGGGGTTTGGGGCCAACGTCCTGACTTTC.

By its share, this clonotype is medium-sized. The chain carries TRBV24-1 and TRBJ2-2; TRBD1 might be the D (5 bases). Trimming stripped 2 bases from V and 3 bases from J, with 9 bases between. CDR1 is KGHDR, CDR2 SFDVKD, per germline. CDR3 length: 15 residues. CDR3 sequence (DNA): TGTGCCACCAGTGATTACAGGCAGGACACCGGGGAGCTGTTTTTT. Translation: CATSDYRQDTGELFF.

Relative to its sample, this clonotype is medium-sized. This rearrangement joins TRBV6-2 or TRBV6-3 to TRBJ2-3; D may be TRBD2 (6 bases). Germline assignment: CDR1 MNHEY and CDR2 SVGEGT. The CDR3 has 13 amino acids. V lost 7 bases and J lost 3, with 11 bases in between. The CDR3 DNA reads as TGTGCCAGCATGGGGGGTGGGACAGATACGCAGTATTTT. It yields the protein CASMGGGTDTQYF.

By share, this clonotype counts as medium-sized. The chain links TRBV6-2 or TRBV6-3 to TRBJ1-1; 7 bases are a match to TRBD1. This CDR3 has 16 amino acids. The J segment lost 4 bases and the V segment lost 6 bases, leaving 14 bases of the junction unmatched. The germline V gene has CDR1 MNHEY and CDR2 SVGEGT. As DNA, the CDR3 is TGTGCCAGCAGCCACTGGACAGGATTAGGGAGCACTGAAGCTTTCTTT. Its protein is CASSHWTGLGSTEAFF.

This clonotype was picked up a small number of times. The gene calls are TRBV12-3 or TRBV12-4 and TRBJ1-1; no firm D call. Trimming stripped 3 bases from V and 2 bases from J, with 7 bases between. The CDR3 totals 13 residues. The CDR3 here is CASSLGINTEAFF. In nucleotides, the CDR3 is TGTGCCAGCAGTTTGGGGATAAACACTGAAGCTTTCTTT.

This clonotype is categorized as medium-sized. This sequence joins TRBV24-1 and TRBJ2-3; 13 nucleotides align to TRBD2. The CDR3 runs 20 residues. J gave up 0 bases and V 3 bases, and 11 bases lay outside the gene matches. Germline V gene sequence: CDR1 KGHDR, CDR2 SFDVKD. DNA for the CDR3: TGTGCCACCAGTGATCCGGGACTAGCGGGACCCCTTATGAGCACAGATACGCAGTATTTT. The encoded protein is CATSDPGLAGPLMSTDTQYF.

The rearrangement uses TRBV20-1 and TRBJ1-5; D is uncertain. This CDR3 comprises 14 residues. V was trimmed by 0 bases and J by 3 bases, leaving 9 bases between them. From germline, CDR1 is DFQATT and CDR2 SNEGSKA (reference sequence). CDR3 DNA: TGCAGTGCTAGAGATGGGCAGAACAATCAGCCCCAGCATTTT. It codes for CSARDGQNNQPQHF.

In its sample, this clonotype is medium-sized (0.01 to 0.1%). CDR3 sequence: CSVVVTYNEQFF. The CDR3, as DNA: TGCAGCGTTGTTGTGACCTACAATGAGCAGTTCTTC. The chain links TRBV29-1 to TRBJ2-1; no definite D call. This CDR3 contains 12 residues. V was pared by 4 bases and J by 2 bases, with 6 bases between. The germline V gene has CDR1 SQVTM and CDR2 ANQGSEA.

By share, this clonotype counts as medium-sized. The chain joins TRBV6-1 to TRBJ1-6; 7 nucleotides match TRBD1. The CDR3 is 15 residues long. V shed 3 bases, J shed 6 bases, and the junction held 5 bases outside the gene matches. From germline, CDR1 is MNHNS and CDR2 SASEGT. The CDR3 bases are TGTGCCAGCAGTGATAGAGGACAGGTTAATTCACCCCTCCACTTT. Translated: CASSDRGQVNSPLHF.

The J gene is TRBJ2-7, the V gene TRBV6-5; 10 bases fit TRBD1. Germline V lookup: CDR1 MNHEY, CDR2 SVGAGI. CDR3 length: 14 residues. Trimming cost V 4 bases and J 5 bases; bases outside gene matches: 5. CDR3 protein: CASSSLTGGDEQYF. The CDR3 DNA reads TGTGCCAGCAGTTCTTTGACAGGGGGCGACGAGCAGTACTTC.

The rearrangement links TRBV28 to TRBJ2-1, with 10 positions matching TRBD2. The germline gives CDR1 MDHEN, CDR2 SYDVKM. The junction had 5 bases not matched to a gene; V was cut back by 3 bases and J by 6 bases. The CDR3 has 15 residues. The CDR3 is CASSLGTSVGNEQFF. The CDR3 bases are TGTGCCAGCAGTTTGGGGACTAGCGTGGGCAATGAGCAGTTCTTC.

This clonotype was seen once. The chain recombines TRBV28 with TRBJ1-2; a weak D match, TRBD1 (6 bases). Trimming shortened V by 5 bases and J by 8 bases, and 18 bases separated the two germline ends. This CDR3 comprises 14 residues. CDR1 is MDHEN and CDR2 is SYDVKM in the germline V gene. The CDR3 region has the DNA TGTGCCAGCAGTCTCACAGGGACTCAGAGGGGCTACACCTTC. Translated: CASSLTGTQRGYTF.

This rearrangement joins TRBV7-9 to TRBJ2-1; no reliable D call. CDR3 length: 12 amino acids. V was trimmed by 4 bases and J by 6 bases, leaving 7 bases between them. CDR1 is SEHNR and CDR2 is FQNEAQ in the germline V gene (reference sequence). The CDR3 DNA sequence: TGTGCCAGCAGCTCCCCTCGCAATGAGCAGTTCTTC. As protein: CASSSPRNEQFF.

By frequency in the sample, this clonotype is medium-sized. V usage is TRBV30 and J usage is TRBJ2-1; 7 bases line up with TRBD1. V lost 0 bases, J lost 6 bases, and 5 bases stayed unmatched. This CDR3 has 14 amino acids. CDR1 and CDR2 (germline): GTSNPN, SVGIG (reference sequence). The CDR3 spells CAWSVGQAINEQFF. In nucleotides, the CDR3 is TGTGCCTGGAGTGTTGGACAGGCGATCAATGAGCAGTTCTTC.

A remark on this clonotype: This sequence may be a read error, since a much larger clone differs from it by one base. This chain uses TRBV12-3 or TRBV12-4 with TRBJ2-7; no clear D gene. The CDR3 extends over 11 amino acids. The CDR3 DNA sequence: TGTGCCAGCAGTTCCGAACAGCTCTTGGACTTC. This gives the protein CASSSEQLLDF.

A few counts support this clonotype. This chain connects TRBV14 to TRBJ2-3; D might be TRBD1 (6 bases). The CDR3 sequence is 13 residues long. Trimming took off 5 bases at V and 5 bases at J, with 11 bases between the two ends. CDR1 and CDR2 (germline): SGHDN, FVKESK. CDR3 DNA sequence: TGTGCCAGCAGCAGGACAGAGCAAGATACGCAGTATTTT. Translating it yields CASSRTEQDTQYF.

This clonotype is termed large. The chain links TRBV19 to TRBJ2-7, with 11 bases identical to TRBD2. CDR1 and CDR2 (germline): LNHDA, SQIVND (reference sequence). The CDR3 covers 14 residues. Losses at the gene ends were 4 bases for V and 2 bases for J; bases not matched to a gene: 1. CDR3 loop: CASSRLAGPYEQYF. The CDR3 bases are TGTGCCAGTAGTAGACTAGCGGGACCCTACGAGCAGTACTTC.